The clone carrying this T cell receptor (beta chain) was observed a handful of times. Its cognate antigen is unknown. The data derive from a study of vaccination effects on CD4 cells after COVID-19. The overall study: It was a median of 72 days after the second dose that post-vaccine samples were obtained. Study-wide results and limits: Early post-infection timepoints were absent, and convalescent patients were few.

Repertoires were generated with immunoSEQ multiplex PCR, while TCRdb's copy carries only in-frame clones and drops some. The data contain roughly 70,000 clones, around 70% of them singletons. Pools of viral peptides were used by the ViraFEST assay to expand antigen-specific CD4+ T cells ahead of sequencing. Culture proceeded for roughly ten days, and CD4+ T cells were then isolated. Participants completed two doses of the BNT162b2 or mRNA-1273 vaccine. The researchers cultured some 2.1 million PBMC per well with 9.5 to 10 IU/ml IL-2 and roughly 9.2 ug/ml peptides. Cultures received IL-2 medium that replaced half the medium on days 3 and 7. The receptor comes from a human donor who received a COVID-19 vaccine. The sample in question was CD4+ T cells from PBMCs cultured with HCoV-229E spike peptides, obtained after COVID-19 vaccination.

The CDR3 DNA reads as TGTGCCAGCAAAACTGTGCGGCGGGGGTACACTGAAGCTTTCTTT. Translating gives CASKTVRRGYTEAFF. The J gene is TRBJ1-1, the V gene TRBV27; a weak D match, TRBD1 (5 bases). The CDR3 sequence is 15 residues long. Germline-derived CDR1 and CDR2 are MNHEY and SMNVEV (reference sequence). Trimming left V 7 bases short and J 3 bases short, with 18 bases between.